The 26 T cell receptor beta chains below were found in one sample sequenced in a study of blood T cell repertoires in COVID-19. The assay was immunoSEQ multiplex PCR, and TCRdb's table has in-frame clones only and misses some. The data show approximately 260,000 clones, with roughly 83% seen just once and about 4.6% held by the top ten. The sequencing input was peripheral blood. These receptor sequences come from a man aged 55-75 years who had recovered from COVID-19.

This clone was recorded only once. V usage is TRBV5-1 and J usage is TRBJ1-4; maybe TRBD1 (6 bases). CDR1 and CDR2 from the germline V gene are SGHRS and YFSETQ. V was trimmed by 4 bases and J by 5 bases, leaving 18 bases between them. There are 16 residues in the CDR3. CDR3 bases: TGCGCCAGCAGCCTGGGAACCGGGACACTCAATGAAAAACTGTTTTTT. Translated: CASSLGTGTLNEKLFF.

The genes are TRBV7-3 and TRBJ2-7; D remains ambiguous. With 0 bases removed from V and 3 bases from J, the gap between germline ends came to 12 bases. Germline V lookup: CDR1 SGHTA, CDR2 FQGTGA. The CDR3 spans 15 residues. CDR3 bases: TGTGCCAGCAGCTTAACACCGGGTCGCCGCTACGAGCAGTACTTC. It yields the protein CASSLTPGRRYEQYF.

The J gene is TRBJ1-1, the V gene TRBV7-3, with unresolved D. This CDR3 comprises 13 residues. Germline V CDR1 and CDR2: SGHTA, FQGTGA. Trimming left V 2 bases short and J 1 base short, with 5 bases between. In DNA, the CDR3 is TGTGCCAGCAGCTTACTTTGGAACACTGAAGCTTTCTTT. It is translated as CASSLLWNTEAFF.

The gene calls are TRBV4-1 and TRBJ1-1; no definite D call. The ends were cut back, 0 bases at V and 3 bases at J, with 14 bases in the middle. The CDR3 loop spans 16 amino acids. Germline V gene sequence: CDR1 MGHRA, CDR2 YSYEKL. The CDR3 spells CASSQEPSRGDTEAFF. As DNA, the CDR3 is TGCGCCAGCAGCCAAGAACCCTCGAGAGGCGACACTGAAGCTTTCTTT.

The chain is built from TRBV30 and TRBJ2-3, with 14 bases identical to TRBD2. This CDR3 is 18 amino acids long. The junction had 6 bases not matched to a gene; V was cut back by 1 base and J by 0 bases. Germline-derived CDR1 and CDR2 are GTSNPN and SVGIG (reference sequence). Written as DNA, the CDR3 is TGTGCCTGGAGTGGGGGACTAGCGGGAGTATGGAGCACAGATACGCAGTATTTT. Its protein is CAWSGGLAGVWSTDTQYF.

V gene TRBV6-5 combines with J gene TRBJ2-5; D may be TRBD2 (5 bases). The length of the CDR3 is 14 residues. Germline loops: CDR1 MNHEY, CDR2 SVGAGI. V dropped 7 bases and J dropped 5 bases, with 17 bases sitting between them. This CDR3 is CASTLDYGGETQYF. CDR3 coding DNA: TGTGCCAGCACTCTTGACTATGGCGGGGAGACCCAGTACTTC.

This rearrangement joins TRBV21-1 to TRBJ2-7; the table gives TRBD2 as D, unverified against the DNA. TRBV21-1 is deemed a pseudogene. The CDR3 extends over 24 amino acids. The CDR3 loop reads CASSNHLDPPWTSSGGANPYEQYF. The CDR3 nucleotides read TGTGCCAGCAGCAACCACCTGGACCCCCCGTGGACGAGTAGCGGGGGAGCGAACCCCTACGAGCAGTACTTC.

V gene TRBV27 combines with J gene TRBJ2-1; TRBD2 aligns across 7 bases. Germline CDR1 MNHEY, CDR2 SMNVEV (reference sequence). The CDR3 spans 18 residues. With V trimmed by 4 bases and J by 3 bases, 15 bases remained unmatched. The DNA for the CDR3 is TGTGCCAGCAGTTCTCCCCGGGGTAGCGGGTATTACTACAATGAGCAGTTCTTC. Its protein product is CASSSPRGSGYYYNEQFF.

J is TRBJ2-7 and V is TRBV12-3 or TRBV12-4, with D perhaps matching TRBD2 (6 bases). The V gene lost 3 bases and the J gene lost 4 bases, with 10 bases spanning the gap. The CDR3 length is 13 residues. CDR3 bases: TGTGCCAGCAGTTTTCGGGAGCTTTACGAGCAGTACTTC. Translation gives CASSFRELYEQYF.

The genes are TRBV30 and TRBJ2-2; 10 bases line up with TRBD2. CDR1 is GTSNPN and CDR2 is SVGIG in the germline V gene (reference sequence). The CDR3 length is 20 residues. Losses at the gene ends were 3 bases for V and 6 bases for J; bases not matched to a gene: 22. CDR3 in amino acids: CAWRLPPGASGGLAAGELFF. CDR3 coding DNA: TGTGCCTGGAGACTTCCGCCGGGGGCTAGCGGGGGACTGGCGGCCGGGGAGCTGTTTTTT.

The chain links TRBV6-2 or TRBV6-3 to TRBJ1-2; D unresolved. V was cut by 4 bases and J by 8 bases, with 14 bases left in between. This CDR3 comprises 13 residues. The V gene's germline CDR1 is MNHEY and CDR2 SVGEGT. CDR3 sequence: CASSSVAAGGYTF. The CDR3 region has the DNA TGTGCCAGCAGTTCGGTCGCCGCGGGAGGCTACACCTTC.

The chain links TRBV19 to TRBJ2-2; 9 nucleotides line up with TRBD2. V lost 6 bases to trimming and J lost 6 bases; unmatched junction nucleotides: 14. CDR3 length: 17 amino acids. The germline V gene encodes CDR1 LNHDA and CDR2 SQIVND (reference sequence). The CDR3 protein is CASSPLGSSGRSGELFF. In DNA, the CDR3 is TGTGCCAGTAGCCCCCTGGGGAGTAGCGGGAGATCCGGGGAGCTGTTTTTT.

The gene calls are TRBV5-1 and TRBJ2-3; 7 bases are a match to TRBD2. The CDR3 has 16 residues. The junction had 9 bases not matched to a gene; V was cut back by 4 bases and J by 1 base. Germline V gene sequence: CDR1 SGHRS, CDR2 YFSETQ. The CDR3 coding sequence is TGCGCCAGCAGCCTCACGAGCGGGGTCGGCACAGATACGCAGTATTTT. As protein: CASSLTSGVGTDTQYF.

In nucleotides, the CDR3 is TGTGCCAGCATCTCCGGGGGGTACACCGGGGAGCTGTTTTTT. Protein product: CASISGGYTGELFF. The V gene is TRBV6-6, the J gene TRBJ2-2; 7 nucleotides align to TRBD2. The CDR3 has 14 residues. The ends lost 7 bases at V and 3 bases at J; junction bases unmatched: 5. The germline CDR1 and CDR2 sequences are MNHNY and SVGAGI (reference sequence).

CDR3 residues: CASRPGQRNYEQYF. CDR3 nucleotides: TGTGCCAGCAGACCGGGACAGAGAAACTACGAGCAGTACTTC. The chain couples TRBV27 to TRBJ2-7; 7 bases agree with TRBD1. V lost 6 bases to trimming and J lost 3 bases; unmatched junction nucleotides: 8. Germline V gene sequence: CDR1 MNHEY, CDR2 SMNVEV (reference sequence). The CDR3 contains 14 residues.

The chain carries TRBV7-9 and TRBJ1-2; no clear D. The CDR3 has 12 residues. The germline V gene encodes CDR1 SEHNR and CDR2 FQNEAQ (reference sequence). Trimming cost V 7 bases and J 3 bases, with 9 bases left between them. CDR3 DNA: TGTGCCAGCACTTCGACTGACTATGGCTACACCTTC. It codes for CASTSTDYGYTF.

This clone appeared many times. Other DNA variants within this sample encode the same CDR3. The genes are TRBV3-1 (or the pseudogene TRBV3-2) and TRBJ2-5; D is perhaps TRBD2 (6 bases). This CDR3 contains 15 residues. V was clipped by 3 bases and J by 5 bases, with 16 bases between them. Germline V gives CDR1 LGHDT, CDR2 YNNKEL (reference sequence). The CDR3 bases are TGTGCCAGCAGCCAGGTATCCGGGAGTCGGGAGACCCAGTACTTC. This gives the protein CASSQVSGSRETQYF.

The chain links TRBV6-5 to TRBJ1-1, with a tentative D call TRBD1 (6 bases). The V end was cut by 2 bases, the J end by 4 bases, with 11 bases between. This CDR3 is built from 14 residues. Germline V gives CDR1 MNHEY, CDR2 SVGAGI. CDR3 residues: CASSYLARGTEAFF. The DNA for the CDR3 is TGTGCCAGCAGTTACCTTGCCAGGGGCACTGAAGCTTTCTTT.

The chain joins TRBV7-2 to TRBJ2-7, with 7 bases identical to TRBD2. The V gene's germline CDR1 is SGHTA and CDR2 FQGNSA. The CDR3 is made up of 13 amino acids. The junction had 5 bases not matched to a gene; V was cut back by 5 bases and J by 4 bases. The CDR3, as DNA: TGTGCCAGCAGCGGAGGGAGGGTGTACGAGCAGTACTTC. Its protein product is CASSGGRVYEQYF.

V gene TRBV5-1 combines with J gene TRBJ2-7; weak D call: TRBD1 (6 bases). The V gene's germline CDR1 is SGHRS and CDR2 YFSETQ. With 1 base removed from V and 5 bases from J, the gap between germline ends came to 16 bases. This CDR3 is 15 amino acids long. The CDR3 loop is CASSLPTGRFNEQYF. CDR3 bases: TGCGCCAGCAGCTTGCCCACAGGGAGATTCAACGAGCAGTACTTC.

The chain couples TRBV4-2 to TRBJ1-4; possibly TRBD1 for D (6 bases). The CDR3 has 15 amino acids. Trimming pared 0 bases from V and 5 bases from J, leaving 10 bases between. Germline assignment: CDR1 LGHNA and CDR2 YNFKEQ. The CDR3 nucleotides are TGTGCCAGCAGCCAAGAATGGCAGGGGAATGAAAAACTGTTTTTT. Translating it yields CASSQEWQGNEKLFF.

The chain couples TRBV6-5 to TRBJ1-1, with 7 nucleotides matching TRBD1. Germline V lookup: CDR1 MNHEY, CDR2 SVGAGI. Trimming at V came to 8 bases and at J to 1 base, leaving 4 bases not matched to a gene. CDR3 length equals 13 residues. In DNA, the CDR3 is TGTGCCAGCTCCCGGGACAGGAACACTGAAGCTTTCTTT. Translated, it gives CASSRDRNTEAFF.

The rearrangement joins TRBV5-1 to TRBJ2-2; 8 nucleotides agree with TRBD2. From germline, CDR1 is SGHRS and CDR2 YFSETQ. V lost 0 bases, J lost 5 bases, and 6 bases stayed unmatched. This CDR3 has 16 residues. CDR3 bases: TGCGCCAGCAGCTTGGCGGCGGGAGGAGGGACCGGGGAGCTGTTTTTT. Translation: CASSLAAGGGTGELFF.

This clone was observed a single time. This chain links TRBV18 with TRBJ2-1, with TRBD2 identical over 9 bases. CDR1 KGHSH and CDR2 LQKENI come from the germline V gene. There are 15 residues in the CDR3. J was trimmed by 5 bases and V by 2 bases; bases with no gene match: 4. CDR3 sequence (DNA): TGTGCCAGCTCACCAGGGCTAGCGGGACACAATGAGCAGTTCTTC. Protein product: CASSPGLAGHNEQFF.

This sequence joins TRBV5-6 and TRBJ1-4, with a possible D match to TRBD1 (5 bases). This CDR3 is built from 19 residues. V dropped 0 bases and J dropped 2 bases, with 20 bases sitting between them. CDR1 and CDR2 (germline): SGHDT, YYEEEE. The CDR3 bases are TGTGCCAGCAGCTTGGCTCGTCTGGGAAGGAGGGGTACTAATGAAAAACTGTTTTTT. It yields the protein CASSLARLGRRGTNEKLFF.

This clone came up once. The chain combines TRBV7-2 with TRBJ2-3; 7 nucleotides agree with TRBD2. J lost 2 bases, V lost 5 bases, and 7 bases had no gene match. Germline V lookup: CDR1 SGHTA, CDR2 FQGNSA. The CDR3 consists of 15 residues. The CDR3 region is CASSPGLEITDTQYF. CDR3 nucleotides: TGTGCCAGCAGCCCCGGACTAGAAATCACAGATACGCAGTATTTT.